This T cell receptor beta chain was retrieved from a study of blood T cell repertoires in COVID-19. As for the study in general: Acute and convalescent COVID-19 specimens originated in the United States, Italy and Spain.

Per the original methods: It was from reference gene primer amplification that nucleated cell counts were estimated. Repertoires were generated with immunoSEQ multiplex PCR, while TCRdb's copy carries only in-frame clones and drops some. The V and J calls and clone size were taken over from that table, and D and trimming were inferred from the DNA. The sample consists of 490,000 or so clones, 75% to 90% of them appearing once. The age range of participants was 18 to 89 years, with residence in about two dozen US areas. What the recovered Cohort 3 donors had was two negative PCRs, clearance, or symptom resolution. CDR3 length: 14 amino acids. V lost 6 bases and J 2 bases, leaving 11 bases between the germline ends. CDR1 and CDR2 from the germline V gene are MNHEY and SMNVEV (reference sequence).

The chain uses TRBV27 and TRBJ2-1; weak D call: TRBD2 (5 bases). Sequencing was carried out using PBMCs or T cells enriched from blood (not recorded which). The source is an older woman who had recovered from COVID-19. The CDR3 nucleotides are TGTGCCAGCAGGTCACACGGGGCCTACAATGAGCAGTTCTTC. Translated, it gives CASRSHGAYNEQFF.